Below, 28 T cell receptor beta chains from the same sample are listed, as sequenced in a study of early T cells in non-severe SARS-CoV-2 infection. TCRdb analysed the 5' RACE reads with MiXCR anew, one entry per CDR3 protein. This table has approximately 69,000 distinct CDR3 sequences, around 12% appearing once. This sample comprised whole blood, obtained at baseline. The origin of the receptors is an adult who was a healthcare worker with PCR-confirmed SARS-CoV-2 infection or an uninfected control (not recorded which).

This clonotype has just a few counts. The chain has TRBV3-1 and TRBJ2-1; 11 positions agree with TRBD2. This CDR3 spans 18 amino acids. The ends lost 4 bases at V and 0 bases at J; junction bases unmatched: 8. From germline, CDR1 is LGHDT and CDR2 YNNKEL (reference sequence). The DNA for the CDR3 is TGTGCCAGCAGCCGGGCTAGCGGGGGGCGGAGCTCCTACAATGAGCAGTTCTTC. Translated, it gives CASSRASGGRSSYNEQFF.

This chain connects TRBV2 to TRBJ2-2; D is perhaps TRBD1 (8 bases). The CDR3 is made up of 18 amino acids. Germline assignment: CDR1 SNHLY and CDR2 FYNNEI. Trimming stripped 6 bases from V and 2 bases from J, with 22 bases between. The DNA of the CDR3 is TGTGCCAGCAGCTTTGGACAGGGTGGCGGGGGCAACACCGGGGAGCTGTTTTTT. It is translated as CASSFGQGGGGNTGELFF.

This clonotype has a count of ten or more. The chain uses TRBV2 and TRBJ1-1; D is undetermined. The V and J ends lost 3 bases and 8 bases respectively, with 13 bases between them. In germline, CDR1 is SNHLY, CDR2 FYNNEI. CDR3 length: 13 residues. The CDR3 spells CASSEMTRKEAFF. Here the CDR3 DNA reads TGTGCCAGCAGTGAGATGACCAGAAAGGAAGCTTTCTTT. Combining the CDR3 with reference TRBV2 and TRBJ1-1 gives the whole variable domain EPEVTQTPSHQVTQMGQEVILRCVPISNHLYFYWYRQILGQKVEFLVSFYNNEISEKSEIFDDQFSVERPDGSNFTLKIRSTKLEDSAMYFCASSEMTRKEAFFGQGTRLTVV.

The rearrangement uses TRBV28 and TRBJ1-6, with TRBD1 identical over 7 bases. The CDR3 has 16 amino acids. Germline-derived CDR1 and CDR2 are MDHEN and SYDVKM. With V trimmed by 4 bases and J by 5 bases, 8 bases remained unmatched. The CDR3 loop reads CASSSPRDRDNSPLHF. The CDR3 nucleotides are TGTGCCAGCAGTTCTCCCCGGGACAGAGATAATTCACCCCTCCACTTT.

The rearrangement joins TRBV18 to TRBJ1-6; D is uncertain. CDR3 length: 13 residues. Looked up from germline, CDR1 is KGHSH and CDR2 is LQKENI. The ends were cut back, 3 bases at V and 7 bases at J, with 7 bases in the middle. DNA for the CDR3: TGTGCCAGCTCACCCGCACAAAATTCACCCCTCCACTTT. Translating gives CASSPAQNSPLHF.

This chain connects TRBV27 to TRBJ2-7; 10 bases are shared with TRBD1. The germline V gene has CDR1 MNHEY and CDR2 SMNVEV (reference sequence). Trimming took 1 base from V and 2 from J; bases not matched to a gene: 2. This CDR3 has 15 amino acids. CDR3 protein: CASSLLGQGPYEQYF. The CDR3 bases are TGTGCCAGCAGTTTATTGGGACAGGGGCCCTACGAGCAGTACTTC.

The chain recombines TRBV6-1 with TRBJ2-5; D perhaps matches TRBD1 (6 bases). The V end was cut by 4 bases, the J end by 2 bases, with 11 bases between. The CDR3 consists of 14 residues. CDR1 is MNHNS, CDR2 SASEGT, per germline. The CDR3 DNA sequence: TGTGCCAGCAGTGTACAGGGTAGACAAGAGACCCAGTACTTC. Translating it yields CASSVQGRQETQYF.

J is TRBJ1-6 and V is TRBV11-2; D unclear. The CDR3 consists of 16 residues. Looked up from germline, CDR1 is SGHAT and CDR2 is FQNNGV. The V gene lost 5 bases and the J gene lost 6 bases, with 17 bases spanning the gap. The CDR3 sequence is CASSAPRVSVNSPLHF. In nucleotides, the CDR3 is TGTGCCAGCAGCGCCCCCCGGGTCTCGGTTAATTCACCCCTCCACTTT.

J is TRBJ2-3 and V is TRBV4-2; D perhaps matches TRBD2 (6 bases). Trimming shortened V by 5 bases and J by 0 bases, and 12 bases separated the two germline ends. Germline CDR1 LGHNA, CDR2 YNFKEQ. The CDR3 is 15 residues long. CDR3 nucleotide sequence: TGTGCCAGCAGCTCTCGCGGGGCAAGCACAGATACGCAGTATTTT. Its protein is CASSSRGASTDTQYF.

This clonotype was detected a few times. The CDR3 region is CSPLGTLNTEAFF. The CDR3 coding sequence is TGCAGCCCACTCGGGACGTTGAACACTGAAGCTTTCTTT. The J gene is TRBJ1-1, the V gene TRBV20-1, with D possibly TRBD1 on 5 matching bases. In germline, CDR1 is DFQATT, CDR2 SNEGSKA (reference sequence). The CDR3 covers 13 residues.

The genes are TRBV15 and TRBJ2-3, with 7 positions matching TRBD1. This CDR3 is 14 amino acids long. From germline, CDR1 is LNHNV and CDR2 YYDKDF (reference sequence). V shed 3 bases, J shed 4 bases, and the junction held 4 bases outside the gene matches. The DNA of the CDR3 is TGTGCCACCAGCAGGGGCACAGGGGCAGATACGCAGTATTTT. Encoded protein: CATSRGTGADTQYF.

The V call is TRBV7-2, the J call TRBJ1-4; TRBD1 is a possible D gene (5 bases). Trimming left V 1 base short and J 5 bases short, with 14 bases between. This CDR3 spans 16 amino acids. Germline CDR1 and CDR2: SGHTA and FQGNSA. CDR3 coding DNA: TGTGCCAGCAGCTTAGAAGGGGCCAGCCCGAATGAAAAACTGTTTTTT. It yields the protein CASSLEGASPNEKLFF.

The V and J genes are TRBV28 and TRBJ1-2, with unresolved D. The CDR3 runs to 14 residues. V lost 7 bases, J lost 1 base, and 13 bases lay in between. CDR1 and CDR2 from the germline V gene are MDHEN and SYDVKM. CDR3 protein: CASNPLGVNYGYTF. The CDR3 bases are TGTGCCAGCAATCCACTGGGAGTTAACTATGGCTACACCTTC.

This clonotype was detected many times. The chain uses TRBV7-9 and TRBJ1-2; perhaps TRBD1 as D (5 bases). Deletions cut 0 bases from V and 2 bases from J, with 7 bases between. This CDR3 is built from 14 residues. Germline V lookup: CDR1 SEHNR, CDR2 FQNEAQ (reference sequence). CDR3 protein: CASSLAGANYGYTF. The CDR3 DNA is TGTGCCAGCAGCTTAGCTGGGGCGAACTATGGCTACACCTTC.

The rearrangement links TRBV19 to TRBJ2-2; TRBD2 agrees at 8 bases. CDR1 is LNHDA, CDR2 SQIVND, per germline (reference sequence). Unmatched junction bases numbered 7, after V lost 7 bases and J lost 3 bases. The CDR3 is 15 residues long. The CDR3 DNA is TGTGCCAGTACTCACCGGGGGGGTTACACCGGGGAGCTGTTTTTT. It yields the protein CASTHRGGYTGELFF. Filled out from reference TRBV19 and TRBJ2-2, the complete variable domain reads DGGITQSPKYLFRKEGQNVTLSCEQNLNHDAMYWYRQDPGQGLRLIYYSQIVNDFQKGDIAEGYSVSREKKESFPLTVTSAQKNPTAFYLCASTHRGGYTGELFFGEGSRLTVL.

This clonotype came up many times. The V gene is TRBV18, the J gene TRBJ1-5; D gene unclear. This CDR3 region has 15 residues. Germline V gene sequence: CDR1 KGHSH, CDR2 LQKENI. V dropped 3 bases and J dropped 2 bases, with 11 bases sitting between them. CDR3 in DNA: TGTGCCAGCTCACCGACGGGAGGAGGCAATCAGCCCCAGCATTTT. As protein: CASSPTGGGNQPQHF.

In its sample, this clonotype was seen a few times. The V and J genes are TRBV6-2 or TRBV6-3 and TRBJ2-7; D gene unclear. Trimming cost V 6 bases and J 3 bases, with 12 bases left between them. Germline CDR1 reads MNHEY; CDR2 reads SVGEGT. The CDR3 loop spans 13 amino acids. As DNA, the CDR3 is TGTGCCAGCAGCCCGGTTGCCAGCTACGAGCAGTACTTC. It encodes CASSPVASYEQYF.

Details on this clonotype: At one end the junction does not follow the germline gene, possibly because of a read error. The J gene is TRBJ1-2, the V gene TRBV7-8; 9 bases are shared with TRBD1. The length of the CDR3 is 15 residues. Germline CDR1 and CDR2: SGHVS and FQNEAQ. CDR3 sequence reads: CASSFTGTGFYGYTF. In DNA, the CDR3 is TGTGCCAGCAGCTTCACCGGGACAGGGTTCTATGGCTACACCTTT.

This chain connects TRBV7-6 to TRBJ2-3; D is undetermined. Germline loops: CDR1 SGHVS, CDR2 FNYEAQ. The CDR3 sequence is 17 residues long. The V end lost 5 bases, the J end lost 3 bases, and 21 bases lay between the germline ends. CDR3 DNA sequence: TGTGCCAGCAGCCCCGATTTCCCATCTTCTGGGACAGATACGCAGTATTTT. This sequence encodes CASSPDFPSSGTDTQYF.

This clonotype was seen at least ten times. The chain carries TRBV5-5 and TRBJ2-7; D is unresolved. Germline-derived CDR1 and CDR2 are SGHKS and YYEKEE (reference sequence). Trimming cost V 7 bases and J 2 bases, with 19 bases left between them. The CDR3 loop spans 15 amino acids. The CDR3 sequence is CASPLFRRKTYEQYF. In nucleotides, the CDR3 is TGTGCCAGCCCCCTTTTTCGGCGGAAAACCTACGAGCAGTACTTC.

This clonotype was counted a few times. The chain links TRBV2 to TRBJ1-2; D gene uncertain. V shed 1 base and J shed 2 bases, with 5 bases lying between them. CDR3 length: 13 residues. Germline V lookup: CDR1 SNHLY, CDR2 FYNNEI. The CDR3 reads CASSEEGNYGYTF. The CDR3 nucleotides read TGTGCCAGCAGTGAAGAAGGAAACTATGGCTACACCTTC.

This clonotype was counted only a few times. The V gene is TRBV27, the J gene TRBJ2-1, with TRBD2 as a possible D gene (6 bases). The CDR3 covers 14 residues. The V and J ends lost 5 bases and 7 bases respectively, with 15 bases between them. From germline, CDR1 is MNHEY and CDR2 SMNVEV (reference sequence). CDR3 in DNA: TGTGCCAGCAGTGCCTGGACGGGAGAAAATGAGCAGTTCTTC. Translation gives CASSAWTGENEQFF.

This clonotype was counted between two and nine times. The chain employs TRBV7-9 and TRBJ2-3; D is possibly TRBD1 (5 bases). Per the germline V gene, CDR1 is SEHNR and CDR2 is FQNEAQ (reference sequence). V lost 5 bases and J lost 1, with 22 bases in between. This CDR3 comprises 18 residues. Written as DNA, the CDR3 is TGTGCCAGCAGCCCCAACGTGATCCGAGACAGTCGCACAGATACGCAGTATTTT. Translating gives CASSPNVIRDSRTDTQYF.

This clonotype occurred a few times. The CDR3: CASSPQPSGTLGEQYF. Written as DNA, the CDR3 is TGTGCCAGCAGCCCACAACCTAGCGGGACTCTCGGGGAGCAGTACTTC. The gene calls are TRBV7-6 and TRBJ2-7; 9 nucleotides align to TRBD2. Germline V CDR1 and CDR2: SGHVS, FNYEAQ. The ends lost 5 bases at V and 7 bases at J; junction bases unmatched: 15. The CDR3 has 16 amino acids.

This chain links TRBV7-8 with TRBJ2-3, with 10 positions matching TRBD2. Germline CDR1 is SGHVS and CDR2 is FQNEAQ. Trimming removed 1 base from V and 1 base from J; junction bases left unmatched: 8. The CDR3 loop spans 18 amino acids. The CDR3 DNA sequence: TGTGCCAGCAGCTTAGTTAGCGGGGGGCGACGTGGCACAGATACGCAGTATTTT. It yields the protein CASSLVSGGRRGTDTQYF.

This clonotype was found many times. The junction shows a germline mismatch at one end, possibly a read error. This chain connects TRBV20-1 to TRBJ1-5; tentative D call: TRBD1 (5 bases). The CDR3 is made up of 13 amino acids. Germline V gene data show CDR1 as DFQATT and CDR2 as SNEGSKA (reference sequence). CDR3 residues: CSPRGGSNQPQHF. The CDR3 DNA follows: TGCAGTCCTAGGGGAGGCAGCAATCAGCCCCAGCATTTT.

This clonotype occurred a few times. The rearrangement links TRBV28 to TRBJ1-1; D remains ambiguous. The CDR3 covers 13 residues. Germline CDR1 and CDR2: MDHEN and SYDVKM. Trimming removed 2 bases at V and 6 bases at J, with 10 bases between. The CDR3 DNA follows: TGTGCCAGCAGTTTAATGGCCGGCGCTGAAGCTTTCTTT. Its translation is CASSLMAGAEAFF. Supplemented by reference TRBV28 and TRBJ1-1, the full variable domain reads DVKVTQSSRYLVKRTGEKVFLECVQDMDHENMFWYRQDPGLGLRLIYFSYDVKMKEKGDIPEGYSVSREKKERFSLILESASTNQTSMYLCASSLMAGAEAFFGQGTRLTVV.

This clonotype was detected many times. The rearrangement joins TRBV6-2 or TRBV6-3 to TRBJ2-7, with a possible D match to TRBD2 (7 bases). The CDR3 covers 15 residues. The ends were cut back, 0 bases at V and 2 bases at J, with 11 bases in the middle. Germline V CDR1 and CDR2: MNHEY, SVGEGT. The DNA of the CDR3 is TGTGCCAGCAGTTACTCTGAGGGGGGGCCCTACGAGCAGTACTTC. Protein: CASSYSEGGPYEQYF.